The following is a TCR beta chain sequence with its context. Its specificity is not known. Per the germline V gene, CDR1 is SEHNR and CDR2 is FQNEAQ (reference sequence). The CDR3 runs to 15 residues. V dropped 5 bases and J dropped 4 bases, with 15 bases sitting between them. CDR3 and TCR beta VDJ profiling relied on genomic DNA as the template. TCRdb used MiXCR to reprocess the reads, holding one entry per CDR3 protein. The profile shows about 160,000 distinct CDR3 sequences, roughly 45% of them singletons. This entry is derived from a study of CD8+CD57+ T cells in acquired aplastic anemia. Study information: Sorted CD4+ plus CD8+ cells gave DNA averaging roughly 2.9 ug. CD4+ cells from healthy donors averaged about 10.8 million reads.

Study results and limitations: Controls and patients did not differ significantly in CD8+ Simpson's diversity.

Material for sequencing was sorted CD4+, CD8+, or CD8+CD57+ T cells (not recorded which) from PBMCs. The receptor comes from a human donor in good health. This rearrangement joins TRBV7-9 to TRBJ1-5, with a weak D call TRBD1 (6 bases). CDR3 protein: CASSPRGGGNQPQHF. The CDR3 DNA is TGTGCCAGCAGCCCTAGGGGAGGGGGGAATCAGCCCCAGCATTTT.